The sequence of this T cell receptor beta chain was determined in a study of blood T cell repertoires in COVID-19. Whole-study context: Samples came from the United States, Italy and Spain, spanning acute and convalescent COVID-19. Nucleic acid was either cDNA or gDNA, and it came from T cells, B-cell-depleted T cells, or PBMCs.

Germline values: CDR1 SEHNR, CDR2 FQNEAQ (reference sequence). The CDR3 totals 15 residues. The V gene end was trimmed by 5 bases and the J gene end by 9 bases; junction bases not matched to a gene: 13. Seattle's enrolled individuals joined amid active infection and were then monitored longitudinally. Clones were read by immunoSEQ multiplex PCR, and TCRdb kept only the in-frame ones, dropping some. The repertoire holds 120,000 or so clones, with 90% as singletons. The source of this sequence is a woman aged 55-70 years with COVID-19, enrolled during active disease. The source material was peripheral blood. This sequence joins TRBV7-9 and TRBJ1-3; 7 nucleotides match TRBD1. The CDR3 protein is CASSPPGTVVGTIYF. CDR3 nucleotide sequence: TGTGCCAGCAGCCCCCCCGGGACAGTAGTTGGCACCATATATTTT.